This paragraph covers one TCR beta chain sequence. No antigen is known for it. From the reads, TCRdb called clonotypes with MiXCR, one entry per CDR3 protein. The repertoire holds about 770,000 distinct CDR3 sequences, with about 29% as singletons. Germline values: CDR1 DFQATT, CDR2 SNEGSKA (reference sequence). The J segment lost 1 base and the V segment lost 0 bases, leaving 11 bases of the junction unmatched. The CDR3 has 17 residues. This specimen belongs to a study of T cell repertoires in cytomegalovirus infection. The wider study: Both a matching HLA type and CMV infection were indicated by public TCR beta signatures.

The sample here was cultured CD8+ T cells from PBMCs, taken from culture after CMV antigen stimulation. This receptor was identified in a human donor in good health (CMV status not recorded). Some clones in this sample may be carry-over from other donors' samples. This chain joins TRBV20-1 and TRBJ2-5; 7 bases fit TRBD1. The CDR3 sequence is CSARDPRTGQSQETQYF. CDR3 nucleotide sequence: TGCAGTGCTAGAGACCCAAGGACAGGTCAATCCCAAGAGACCCAGTACTTC.